Sequencing of this T cell receptor beta chain was carried out in a study of blood T cell repertoires in COVID-19. Turning to the study itself: Sources were T cells, B-cell-depleted T cells, or PBMCs; the material itself was cDNA or gDNA.

Authors' processing steps: Nucleated cell counts were estimated from reference gene primer amplification. Clones were read by immunoSEQ multiplex PCR, and TCRdb kept only the in-frame ones, dropping some. V and J calls and clone size are given by that table; D and trimming were obtained from the DNA. The table shows about 200,000 clones, with 80% to 90% occurring only once. Germline V gene data show CDR1 as SNHLY and CDR2 as FYNNEI. The V gene lost 6 bases and the J gene lost 5 bases, with 13 bases spanning the gap. The CDR3 spans 13 residues. This receptor was identified in a woman aged 80 or over with acute or convalescent COVID-19. The chain is built from TRBV2 and TRBJ1-1; D gene unclear. Sequences were obtained from peripheral blood. The CDR3 here is CASSEPPATEAFF. The CDR3 DNA follows: TGTGCCAGCAGCGAGCCTCCTGCTACTGAAGCTTTCTTT.